Listed below are T cell receptor beta chains from one sample, sequenced in a study of graft-versus-host responses after intestinal transplantation. TCRdb's copy holds only in-frame clones and misses some; the assay was immunoSEQ multiplex PCR. The sample records about 110,000 clones, roughly 93% being singletons. Their antigens are not known. This specimen was unstimulated CD8+ T cells sorted from spleen or lymph node cells, taken before transplant. The source is a human donor who was the organ donor for an intestinal transplant. Each CDR3 is given with its conserved first and last residue. A D gene is named only where the DNA matches it firmly. Expanded clones get a size class; other rows say once, few or many, or leave the size out.

cdr3_length: 13
clone_size: NA
j_call: TRBJ2-1
v_call: TRBV7-9
d_call: NA
cdr3_aa: CASRQDSYNEQFF
cdr3_nt: TGTGCCAGCAGACAGGACAGCTACAATGAGCAGTTCTTC

cdr3_length: 16
clone_size: NA
j_call: TRBJ2-3
v_call: TRBV9
d_call: NA
cdr3_aa: CASSVASGAGTDTQYF
cdr3_nt: TGTGCCAGCAGCGTAGCTTCGGGGGCAGGCACAGATACGCAGTATTTT

cdr3_length: 13
clone_size: NA
j_call: TRBJ2-7
v_call: TRBV7-6
d_call: NA
cdr3_aa: CASSSDRSYEQYF
cdr3_nt: TGTGCCAGCAGTTCCGACAGGAGCTACGAGCAGTACTTC

cdr3_length: 11
clone_size: NA
j_call: TRBJ2-7
v_call: TRBV2
d_call: TRBD1
cdr3_aa: CASRGTVGQGF
cdr3_nt: TGTGCCAGCAGGGGGACCGTCGGACAGGGGTTC

cdr3_length: 16
clone_size: NA
j_call: TRBJ2-3
v_call: TRBV28
d_call: NA
cdr3_aa: CASSSPGSKSTDTQYF
cdr3_nt: TGTGCCAGCAGTTCCCCGGGAAGTAAAAGCACAGATACGCAGTATTTT

cdr3_length: 15
clone_size: NA
j_call: TRBJ2-1
v_call: TRBV7-6
d_call: TRBD1
cdr3_aa: CASSLRDRASDEQFF
cdr3_nt: TGTGCCAGCAGCCTCCGGGACAGGGCTTCCGATGAGCAGTTCTTC

cdr3_length: 13
clone_size: NA
j_call: TRBJ2-7
v_call: TRBV5-1
d_call: NA
cdr3_aa: CASSLRQSYEQYF
cdr3_nt: TGCGCCAGCAGCTTGCGGCAGTCCTACGAGCAGTACTTC

cdr3_length: 15
clone_size: once
j_call: TRBJ2-5
v_call: TRBV9
d_call: TRBD1
cdr3_aa: CASSATTGGMETQYF
cdr3_nt: TGTGCCAGCAGCGCTACAACAGGGGGCATGGAGACCCAGTACTTC

cdr3_length: 12
clone_size: NA
j_call: TRBJ1-2
v_call: TRBV14
d_call: NA
cdr3_aa: CASSQASHGYTF
cdr3_nt: TGTGCCAGCAGCCAAGCTTCCCATGGCTACACCTTC

cdr3_length: 17
clone_size: NA
j_call: TRBJ2-2
v_call: TRBV7-2
d_call: NA
cdr3_aa: CASSRSRTRANTGELFF
cdr3_nt: TGTGCCAGCAGCCGTTCTAGGACACGTGCGAACACCGGGGAGCTGTTTTTT

cdr3_length: 17
clone_size: NA
j_call: TRBJ1-4
v_call: TRBV6-1
d_call: TRBD1
cdr3_aa: CASSAHQGALGDEKLFF
cdr3_nt: TGTGCCAGCAGTGCCCATCAGGGGGCCTTAGGAGATGAAAAACTGTTTTTT

cdr3_length: 13
clone_size: NA
j_call: TRBJ2-3
v_call: TRBV9
d_call: NA
cdr3_aa: CASSPPSTDTQYF
cdr3_nt: TGTGCCAGCAGCCCCCCCTCCACAGATACGCAGTATTTT

cdr3_length: 15
clone_size: NA
j_call: TRBJ2-5
v_call: TRBV7-9
d_call: NA
cdr3_aa: CASSLRLEGQETQYF
cdr3_nt: TGTGCCAGCAGCTTACGACTAGAAGGGCAAGAGACCCAGTACTTC

cdr3_length: 13
clone_size: once
j_call: TRBJ1-2
v_call: TRBV7-8
d_call: NA
cdr3_aa: CASSLISDRGYTF
cdr3_nt: TGTGCCAGCAGCTTAATCTCAGACAGGGGCTACACCTTC

cdr3_length: 15
clone_size: NA
j_call: TRBJ2-1
v_call: TRBV7-9
d_call: NA
cdr3_aa: CASSLVGQRRWAPFF
cdr3_nt: TGTGCCAGCAGCTTAGTAGGACAAAGAAGGTGGGCACCGTTCTTC

cdr3_length: 14
clone_size: once
j_call: TRBJ2-7
v_call: TRBV4-1
d_call: TRBD1
cdr3_aa: CASSQGQGWYEQYF
cdr3_nt: TGCGCCAGCAGCCAAGGACAGGGGTGGTACGAGCAGTACTTC

cdr3_length: 15
clone_size: NA
j_call: TRBJ2-7
v_call: TRBV4-2
d_call: TRBD1
cdr3_aa: CASSLPGTGAYEQYF
cdr3_nt: TGTGCCAGCAGCCTACCCGGGACAGGGGCCTACGAGCAGTACTTC

cdr3_length: 14
clone_size: NA
j_call: TRBJ2-1
v_call: TRBV7-6
d_call: NA
cdr3_aa: CASSLESSTEPRFF
cdr3_nt: TGTGCCAGCAGCTTAGAGAGTTCGACAGAGCCTAGGTTCTTC

cdr3_length: 15
clone_size: NA
j_call: TRBJ2-2
v_call: TRBV5-1
d_call: TRBD2
cdr3_aa: CASSPGLGSAGELFF
cdr3_nt: TGCGCCAGCAGCCCGGGACTAGGATCCGCCGGGGAGCTGTTTTTT

cdr3_length: 13
clone_size: NA
j_call: TRBJ2-1
v_call: TRBV29-1
d_call: NA
cdr3_aa: CSVDMGADNEQFF
cdr3_nt: TGCAGCGTTGATATGGGGGCGGACAATGAGCAGTTCTTC

cdr3_length: 14
clone_size: NA
j_call: TRBJ2-1
v_call: TRBV2
d_call: TRBD2
cdr3_aa: CASAGLAGKVEQFF
cdr3_nt: TGTGCCAGTGCGGGACTAGCGGGAAAGGTTGAGCAGTTCTTC

cdr3_length: 13
clone_size: NA
j_call: TRBJ2-1
v_call: TRBV7-9
d_call: NA
cdr3_aa: CASTLVLNNEQFF
cdr3_nt: TGTGCCAGCACGCTGGTGTTGAACAATGAGCAGTTCTTC

cdr3_length: 14
clone_size: NA
j_call: TRBJ1-2
v_call: TRBV7-2
d_call: NA
cdr3_aa: CASSLNPSQGGYTF
cdr3_nt: TGTGCCAGCAGCTTAAACCCCTCCCAGGGGGGCTACACCTTC

cdr3_length: 14
clone_size: NA
j_call: TRBJ1-3
v_call: TRBV13
d_call: NA
cdr3_aa: CASSLADSGNTIYF
cdr3_nt: TGTGCCAGCAGCTTAGCGGACTCTGGAAACACCATATATTTT

cdr3_length: 15
clone_size: NA
j_call: TRBJ2-1
v_call: TRBV29-1
d_call: NA
cdr3_aa: CSVEDGQRAYNEQFF
cdr3_nt: TGCAGCGTTGAAGACGGGCAGCGGGCCTACAATGAGCAGTTCTTC

cdr3_length: 13
clone_size: NA
j_call: TRBJ2-7
v_call: TRBV15
d_call: TRBD1
cdr3_aa: CATSRTGTYEQYF
cdr3_nt: TGTGCCACCAGCAGGACAGGGACCTACGAGCAGTACTTC

cdr3_length: 14
clone_size: NA
j_call: TRBJ2-7
v_call: TRBV4-2
d_call: NA
cdr3_aa: CASSQGVGSGEQYF
cdr3_nt: TGTGCCAGCAGCCAGGGGGTCGGTTCGGGAGAGCAGTACTTC

cdr3_length: 17
clone_size: NA
j_call: TRBJ2-7
v_call: TRBV27
d_call: TRBD2
cdr3_aa: CASSLSRLAVRTYEQYF
cdr3_nt: TGTGCCAGCAGTTTATCGAGGCTAGCGGTGCGGACCTACGAGCAGTACTTC

cdr3_length: 15
clone_size: NA
j_call: TRBJ1-1
v_call: TRBV4-1
d_call: TRBD1
cdr3_aa: CASSLVLKGDSEAFF
cdr3_nt: TGCGCCAGCAGCCTAGTACTCAAGGGGGACAGCGAAGCTTTCTTT

cdr3_length: 17
clone_size: NA
j_call: TRBJ2-3
v_call: TRBV5-1
d_call: TRBD2
cdr3_aa: CASSLLLAGGPGDTQYF
cdr3_nt: TGCGCCAGCAGCCTCCTACTAGCGGGAGGGCCGGGAGATACGCAGTATTTT

cdr3_length: 15
clone_size: NA
j_call: TRBJ2-5
v_call: TRBV19
d_call: NA
cdr3_aa: CASSIRQGGQETQYF
cdr3_nt: TGTGCCAGTAGTATTAGGCAGGGGGGCCAAGAGACCCAGTACTTC

cdr3_length: 11
clone_size: NA
j_call: TRBJ2-5
v_call: TRBV5-6
d_call: NA
cdr3_aa: CASSSQETQYF
cdr3_nt: TGTGCCAGCAGCTCCCAAGAGACCCAGTACTTC

cdr3_length: 12
clone_size: NA
j_call: TRBJ2-7
v_call: TRBV18
d_call: NA
cdr3_aa: CASSPGGYEQYF
cdr3_nt: TGTGCCAGCTCACCAGGGGGCTACGAGCAGTACTTC

cdr3_length: 13
clone_size: NA
j_call: TRBJ1-1
v_call: TRBV19
d_call: NA
cdr3_aa: CASSSGPNTEAFF
cdr3_nt: TGTGCCAGTAGTTCGGGACCGAACACTGAAGCTTTCTTT

cdr3_length: 18
clone_size: medium-sized
j_call: TRBJ1-2
v_call: TRBV19
d_call: NA
cdr3_aa: CASTPGPPGPKNNYGYTF
cdr3_nt: TGTGCCAGTACCCCCGGCCCCCCCGGACCAAAGAACAACTATGGCTACACCTTC

cdr3_length: 16
clone_size: once
j_call: TRBJ2-7
v_call: TRBV5-8
d_call: NA
cdr3_aa: CASSLGLGKGTYEQYF
cdr3_nt: TGTGCCAGCAGCTTGGGCCTGGGAAAAGGAACCTACGAGCAGTACTTC

cdr3_length: 13
clone_size: NA
j_call: TRBJ2-7
v_call: TRBV9
d_call: NA
cdr3_aa: CASSSGYSYEQYF
cdr3_nt: TGTGCCAGCAGCTCGGGATACTCCTACGAGCAGTACTTC